This T cell receptor (beta chain) was retrieved from a study of T cell responses to AZD1222 COVID-19 vaccine. Note on this clone: No antigen is known for it.

The protocol was immunoSEQ multiplex PCR, while the TCRdb copy is restricted to in-frame clones and leaves out a portion. Of around 120,000 clones in the sample, more than 90% were seen once. Study conclusions and caveats: Among AZD1222 vaccinees, only 5 to 7 were seropositive at baseline. Receipt of two AZD1222 doses was followed by a rise in Spike-specific TCR breadth and depth.

V lost 5 bases and J 8 bases, leaving 12 bases between the germline ends. This CDR3 is built from 13 residues. Looked up from germline, CDR1 is SGHAT and CDR2 is FQNNGV. The receptor was isolated from an adult in good health. Material: peripheral blood, obtained on day 0 of AZD1222 vaccination. The chain combines TRBV11-2 with TRBJ1-4; weak D call: TRBD1 (5 bases). The CDR3 sequence is CASSLSRGEKLFF. In nucleotides, the CDR3 is TGTGCCAGCAGCCTCTCGAGGGGCGAAAAACTGTTTTTT.